Listed below are T cell receptor beta chains from one sample, sequenced in a study of shared clonotypes between healthy human individuals. Method: immunoSEQ multiplex PCR; TCRdb's copy keeps in-frame clones and lacks some. The sample lists around 500,000 clones, more than 75% occurring once. Sequenced material: PBMCs. The receptors were gathered from a woman aged 40 to 55 in good health. Some clones in this sample may be carry-over from other donors' samples. Each CDR3 is given with its conserved first and last residue. The order of the fields is clone size, D gene, J gene, V gene, CDR3 DNA, CDR3 protein. A D gene is named only where the DNA matches it firmly. The size field is filled for only some rows; it gives once, few, many or a size class.

>-|-|TRBJ1-2|TRBV14
TGTGCCAGCAGCCAAGATCCGTGGGCCAGGGGCTACACCTTC
CASSQDPWARGYTF
>-|-|TRBJ2-3|TRBV27
TGTGCCAGCAGCCCGTCCTTCGGGGTCGAAGTAGATACGCAGTATTTT
CASSPSFGVEVDTQYF
>-|-|TRBJ2-6|TRBV5-1
TGCGCCAGCAGCAACGGGGTGGGGGCCGGGGCCAACGTCCTGACTTTC
CASSNGVGAGANVLTF
>-|TRBD2|TRBJ2-5|TRBV4-2
TGTGCCAGCAGCCAAGGGCTAGCGGGAGGGCCGCAAGAGACCCAGTACTTC
CASSQGLAGGPQETQYF
>-|-|TRBJ1-5|TRBV5-4
TGTGCCAGCAGCTCGGGAGGAGATAGCAATCAGCCCCAGCATTTT
CASSSGGDSNQPQHF
>-|-|TRBJ2-5|TRBV30
TGTGCCTGGAGTGTACGGAGTCAAGAGACCCAGTACTTC
CAWSVRSQETQYF
>-|-|TRBJ2-3|TRBV11-3
TGTGCCAGCAGCTCCAGCGGAACCCTCACAGATACGCAGTATTTT
CASSSSGTLTDTQYF
>-|TRBD2|TRBJ2-3|TRBV29-1
TGCAGCGTCAAAGCGGGAGTGGGATATACGCAGTATTTT
CSVKAGVGYTQYF
>-|-|TRBJ2-3|TRBV7-2
TGTGCCAGCAGCTTATCAAGCGGGACAGATACGCAGTATTTT
CASSLSSGTDTQYF
>-|-|TRBJ2-5|TRBV11-1
TGTGCCAGCAGCTTGGGGGTCGGCAGGACTCCCGGAGAGACCCAGTACTTC
CASSLGVGRTPGETQYF
>few|-|TRBJ2-5|TRBV19
TGTGCCAGTAGTATAGGAGGGGGGGCAGAGACCCAGTACTTC
CASSIGGGAETQYF
>many|-|TRBJ1-5|TRBV14
TGTGCCAGCAGCCTGACAGGAAATCAGCCCCAGCATTTT
CASSLTGNQPQHF
>-|TRBD2|TRBJ2-3|TRBV19
TGTGCCAGTAGCCCCTGGGCAACTAGCGGGGCGTCGGATACGCAGTATTTT
CASSPWATSGASDTQYF
>-|TRBD1|TRBJ1-2|TRBV18
TGTGCCAGCTCCCCATGGGCAATACAGGGGGCGCAGGACTATGGCTACACCTTC
CASSPWAIQGAQDYGYTF
>-|TRBD2|TRBJ2-5|TRBV5-5
TGTGCCAGCAGCCCAGGACTAGCGGACCAAGAGACCCAGTACTTC
CASSPGLADQETQYF
>once|-|TRBJ1-6|TRBV7-3
TGTGCCAGCAGCTCCCTAGGGGCCCCATATTCACCCCTCCACTTT
CASSSLGAPYSPLHF
>-|TRBD1|TRBJ2-6|TRBV11-2
TGTGCCAGCAGCTTAGATGTCTCGGGACAGGGAGTCGCTGGGGCCAACGTCCTGACTTTC
CASSLDVSGQGVAGANVLTF
>-|-|TRBJ2-1|TRBV19
TGTGCCAGTTCGGGGACAAGCAATAACAATGAGCAGTTCTTC
CASSGTSNNNEQFF
>-|-|TRBJ2-7|TRBV4-3
TGCGCCAGCAGCCAAGATCCGGGCAACTCCTACGAGCAGTACTTC
CASSQDPGNSYEQYF
>-|-|TRBJ2-7|TRBV30
TGTGGGAGAGCCTCCCCTCCTTCCTCCTACGAGCAGTACTTC
CGRASPPSSYEQYF
>-|-|TRBJ2-2|TRBV9
TGTGCCAGCAGCGTCGAACTCCTCGGGGACACCGGGGAGCTGTTTTTT
CASSVELLGDTGELFF
>-|TRBD2|TRBJ2-1|TRBV5-1
TGCGCCAGCAGCTACGCCGCGGGAGGGCCCTCCTACAATGAGCAGTTCTTC
CASSYAAGGPSYNEQFF
>-|TRBD2|TRBJ2-1|TRBV9
TGTGCCAGCAGCTACTCCGGGACTAGGACCCTCCATGAGCAGTTCTTC
CASSYSGTRTLHEQFF
>-|-|TRBJ1-3|TRBV6-1
TGTGCCAGCAGCCCCGGACTGCAGTCTGGAAACACCATATATTTT
CASSPGLQSGNTIYF
>-|-|TRBJ2-3|TRBV29-1
TGCAGCGTTGCCCCCGCGGAGACAGATACGCAGTATTTT
CSVAPAETDTQYF
>-|TRBD2|TRBJ2-1|TRBV5-1
TGCGCCAGCAGCTGGGCCCCTACGACTAGCGGGAGCAATGAGCAGTTCTTC
CASSWAPTTSGSNEQFF
>once|TRBD1|TRBJ2-5|TRBV7-9
TGTGCCAGCAGCAGGCCAGGGGGCTCAGAGACCCAGTACTTC
CASSRPGGSETQYF
>-|-|TRBJ1-1|TRBV29-1
TGCAGCGTTGAAGCCCCGAGCGGCCAGAAAGCTTTCTTT
CSVEAPSGQKAFF
>-|TRBD1|TRBJ1-1|TRBV5-1
TGCGCCAGCAGCTTTACCGGGACAGGGGGAGCTGAAGCTTTCTTT
CASSFTGTGGAEAFF
>-|-|TRBJ2-6|TRBV10-3
TGTGCCATCAGTGATTTCGGACCTGGGGCCAACGTCCTGACTTTC
CAISDFGPGANVLTF
>-|-|TRBJ2-7|TRBV18
TGTGCCAGCTCTATTAGGCAGGCGATCTCCTACGAGCAGTACTTC
CASSIRQAISYEQYF
>many|TRBD2|TRBJ2-1|TRBV7-9
TGTGCCAGCAGCCTTATAGCGGGAGCCTACAATGAGCAGTTCTTC
CASSLIAGAYNEQFF
>-|TRBD1|TRBJ1-5|TRBV6-1
TGTGCCAGCAGCGAAGACAGGGTAAATCAGCCCCAGCATTTT
CASSEDRVNQPQHF
>once|-|TRBJ2-3|TRBV7-9
TGTGCCAGCAGCTTAGAGGGTATCGCAGATACGCAGTATTTT
CASSLEGIADTQYF
>-|-|TRBJ1-5|TRBV28
TGTGCCAGCAGCACTAGTCGGGGCGGGGGCGGCAATCAGCCCCAGCATTTT
CASSTSRGGGGNQPQHF
>few|TRBD1|TRBJ1-2|TRBV28
TGTGCCAGCAGACCCCCAGGGGGGAACTATGGCTACACCTTC
CASRPPGGNYGYTF
>-|-|TRBJ2-1|TRBV5-1
TGCGCCAGCAGCTTGGGGGTTCGAGACAATGAGCAGTTCTTC
CASSLGVRDNEQFF
>-|-|TRBJ1-1|TRBV7-9
TGTGCCAGCAGCTTCCGGAGAACTGAAGCTTTCTTT
CASSFRRTEAFF
>-|-|TRBJ2-4|TRBV4-2
TGTGCCAGCAGCCAAGATCCAGGGATCAGGGGAAACATTCAGTACTTC
CASSQDPGIRGNIQYF
>-|-|TRBJ1-1|TRBV19
TGTGCCAGTAGTCCCCCCAGGGCTAGACGGAACACTGAAGCTTTCTTT
CASSPPRARRNTEAFF
>-|TRBD1|TRBJ2-3|TRBV7-9
TGTGCCAGCAGCTTCGGGGACAGGCGGGCAGATACGCAGTATTTT
CASSFGDRRADTQYF
>-|TRBD1|TRBJ2-7|TRBV5-1
TGCGCCAGCAGACAGGGGGTCTCTCCTTACGAGCAGTACTTC
CASRQGVSPYEQYF
>-|-|TRBJ1-1|TRBV28
TGTGCCAGCAGTTTATCTGGGAACACTGAAGCTTTCTTT
CASSLSGNTEAFF
>-|-|TRBJ1-2|TRBV14
TGTGCCAGCGGAAACTATGGCTACACCTTC
CASGNYGYTF
>-|-|TRBJ2-7|TRBV4-2
TGTGCCAGCAGCCAATCTGGAGGGTACGAGCAGTACTTC
CASSQSGGYEQYF
>-|-|TRBJ1-2|TRBV5-1
TGCGCCAGCAGCTTGTTCGGGGCAGGGTCGGACTATGGCTACACCTTC
CASSLFGAGSDYGYTF
>-|TRBD2|TRBJ2-7|TRBV7-9
TGTGCCGGAACGACTAGCGGGATCTACGAGCAGTACTTC
CAGTTSGIYEQYF
>few|-|TRBJ1-5|TRBV2
TGTGCCAGCAGTGAAGCTGGGGTAAGAGGGGATCAGCCCCAGCATTTT
CASSEAGVRGDQPQHF